This TCR beta chain appears in the sequencing data of a study of cytomegalovirus exposure and HLA in healthy donors. A few counts support this clone. Its antigen is unknown. CDR1 MNHNS and CDR2 SASEGT come from the germline V gene. The V and J ends lost 6 bases and 11 bases respectively, with 17 bases between them. The CDR3 loop spans 14 amino acids. Study-level findings and limits: Later analysis suggested most CMV-associated TCR beta chains were HLA-restricted. V- and J-gene trimming of TCR beta was linked (in a later analysis) to a missense DCLRE1C variant. Across donors, sequencing depth was assumed by presence/absence analyses to be roughly uniform.

Both 60 Vbeta primers and 13 Jbeta primers went into the PCR. Measured with immunoSEQ multiplex PCR; TCRdb has only the in-frame clones, and not every one. The sample holds over 150,000 clones, about 71% seen once. The sequence derives from a woman between 25 and 40 years old in good health and CMV-seronegative. This chain uses TRBV6-1 with TRBJ1-6, with a weak D call TRBD1 (6 bases). The sequenced sample was PBMCs. CDR3 protein: CASSPRGYEAPLHF. CDR3 nucleotide sequence: TGTGCCAGCAGCCCTAGGGGGTACGAGGCACCCCTCCACTTT.